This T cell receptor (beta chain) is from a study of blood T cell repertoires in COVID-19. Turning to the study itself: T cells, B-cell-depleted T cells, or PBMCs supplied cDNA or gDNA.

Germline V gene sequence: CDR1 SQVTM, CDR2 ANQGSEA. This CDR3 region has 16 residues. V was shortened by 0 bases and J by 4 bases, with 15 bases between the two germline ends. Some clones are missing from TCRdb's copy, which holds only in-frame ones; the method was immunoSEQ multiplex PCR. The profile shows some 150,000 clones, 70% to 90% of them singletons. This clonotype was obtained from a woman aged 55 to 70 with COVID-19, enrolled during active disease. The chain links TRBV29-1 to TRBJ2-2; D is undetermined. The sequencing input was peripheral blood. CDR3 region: CSVEDRLPRGTGELFF. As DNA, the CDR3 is TGCAGCGTTGAAGATCGCCTCCCCCGAGGCACCGGGGAGCTGTTTTTT.